This T cell receptor (beta chain) was sequenced during a study of regulatory T cells in long-lasting Graves disease. The trim removed 4 bases at V and 4 bases at J, leaving 8 bases unmatched. The CDR3 is 16 residues long. Germline CDR1 is MDHEN and CDR2 is SYDVKM. The time point is: persistent/refractory GD, antithyroid drugs over 5 years with positive TRAb. The authors made the TCR library using RNA they extracted from PBMCs. Combining iRepertoire HTBI primers with Arm-PCR of CDR3 regions, the authors built TCR beta libraries. TCRdb re-derived calls from the multiplex PCR reads in MiXCR, one entry per CDR3 protein. The sample has approximately 350,000 distinct CDR3 sequences, roughly 25% seen once.

The TCR comes from a woman aged 40 to 55 with Graves disease. This specimen was peripheral blood mononuclear cells (PBMCs), taken when the disease was refractory, from a patient treated with antithyroid drugs. The chain has TRBV28 and TRBJ2-2; TRBD1 agrees at 8 bases. DNA for the CDR3: TGTGCCAGCAGTTCCCCGCAGGGGGCTTTCACCGGGGAGCTGTTTTTT. Protein sequence: CASSSPQGAFTGELFF.